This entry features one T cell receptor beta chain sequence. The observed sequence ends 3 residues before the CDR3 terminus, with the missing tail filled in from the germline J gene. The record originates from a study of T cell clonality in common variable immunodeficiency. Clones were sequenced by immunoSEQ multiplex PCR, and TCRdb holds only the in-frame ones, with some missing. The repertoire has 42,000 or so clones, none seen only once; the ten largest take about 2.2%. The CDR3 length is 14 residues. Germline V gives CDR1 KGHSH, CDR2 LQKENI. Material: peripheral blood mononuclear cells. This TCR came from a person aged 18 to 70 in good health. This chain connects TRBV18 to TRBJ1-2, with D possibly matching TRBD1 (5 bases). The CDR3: CASSWGLADNDYTF. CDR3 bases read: TGTGCCAGCTCCTGGGGACTAGCGGACAATGAC.